One and the same sample provided the 19 T cell receptor beta chains below, sequenced in a study of regulatory dendritic cells for organ transplantation. TCRdb's table, derived via immunoSEQ multiplex PCR, lists solely in-frame clones and lacks some. The table records thousands of clones, around 60% of them present only once. Sample: memory CD8+ T cells from blood. Noted subset: CD45RO+ memory T cells. The receptors here all came from a human donor in good health.

This chain uses TRBV27 with TRBJ2-7; D remains unclear. There are 13 residues in the CDR3. The ends were cut back, 5 bases at V and 6 bases at J, with 14 bases in the middle. Germline loops: CDR1 MNHEY, CDR2 SMNVEV (reference sequence). As DNA, the CDR3 is TGTGCCAGCAGTGCCACAGTTCTGCTCGAGCAGTACTTC. As protein: CASSATVLLEQYF.

The chain recombines TRBV11-3 with TRBJ2-1; D might be TRBD1 (6 bases). Germline CDR1 reads SGHNT; CDR2 reads YENEEA. Deletions cut 5 bases from V and 7 bases from J, with 15 bases between. This CDR3 has 14 residues. The CDR3 loop reads CASSASRGGNEQFF. In DNA, the CDR3 is TGTGCCAGCAGCGCAAGCAGGGGTGGAAATGAGCAGTTCTTC.

The rearrangement links TRBV27 to TRBJ1-1; D gene uncertain. The CDR3 totals 15 residues. From germline, CDR1 is MNHEY and CDR2 SMNVEV (reference sequence). V lost 1 base, J lost 1 base, and 10 bases lay in between. The CDR3 region has the DNA TGTGCCAGCAGTTTATACCCAACTCCGAACACTGAAGCTTTCTTT. It encodes CASSLYPTPNTEAFF.

The sample holds a few counts of this clone. This chain links TRBV2 with TRBJ1-4, with 11 bases lining up with TRBD1. Germline loops: CDR1 SNHLY, CDR2 FYNNEI. With V trimmed by 3 bases and J by 7 bases, 10 bases remained unmatched. The CDR3 runs to 17 residues. This CDR3 is CASSDTLPGTGGEKLFF. The CDR3 DNA follows: TGTGCCAGCAGTGACACTTTACCCGGGACAGGGGGTGAAAAACTGTTTTTT. Looking up the rest from reference TRBV2 and TRBJ1-4 gives the full variable domain: EPEVTQTPSHQVTQMGQEVILRCVPISNHLYFYWYRQILGQKVEFLVSFYNNEISEKSEIFDDQFSVERPDGSNFTLKIRSTKLEDSAMYFCASSDTLPGTGGEKLFFGSGTQLSVL.

There are a few counts of this clone. The chain links TRBV14 to TRBJ2-3; maybe TRBD2 (5 bases). CDR1 is SGHDN, CDR2 FVKESK, per germline. Trimming stripped 0 bases from V and 0 bases from J, with 16 bases between. The CDR3 length is 18 residues. CDR3 protein: CASSQDDTLTGSTDTQYF. In DNA form, the CDR3 reads TGTGCCAGCAGCCAAGATGATACTTTGACGGGAAGCACAGATACGCAGTATTTT.

V is TRBV13 and J is TRBJ1-1, with D possibly TRBD1 on 5 matching bases. Trimming stripped 5 bases from V and 1 base from J, with 14 bases between. Germline loops: CDR1 PRHDT, CDR2 FYEKMQ (reference sequence). CDR3 length: 15 amino acids. The CDR3 DNA follows: TGTGCCAGCAGCCACACGGACGGACAGAACACTGAAGCTTTCTTT. Translated, it gives CASSHTDGQNTEAFF. The variable domain in full, with the rest retrieved from reference TRBV13 and TRBJ1-1, is AAGVIQSPRHLIKEKRETATLKCYPIPRHDTVYWYQQGPGQDPQFLISFYEKMQSDKGSIPDRFSAQQFSDYHSELNMSSLELGDSALYFCASSHTDGQNTEAFFGQGTRLTVV.

The chain couples TRBV21-1 to TRBJ1-2; the table's D call, TRBD1, was not checked against the DNA. TRBV21-1 is listed as a pseudogene. The CDR3 sequence is 15 residues long. CDR3 bases: TGTGCCAGCAGCAAAGAGGGGGCAGTGAACTATGGCTACACCTTC. This encodes CASSKEGAVNYGYTF.

The chain links TRBV5-6 to TRBJ1-1; 8 nucleotides align to TRBD1. V gave up 0 bases and J gave up 11 bases; unmatched junction bases: 3. Germline assignment: CDR1 SGHDT and CDR2 YYEEEE. The CDR3 totals 12 residues. The CDR3 sequence: CASSLGQGRAFF. The DNA of the CDR3 is TGTGCCAGCAGCTTGGGACAGGGGAGGGCTTTCTTT.

The V gene is TRBV29-1, the J gene TRBJ1-2, with D uncertain. The V end was cut by 4 bases, the J end by 5 bases, with 20 bases between. Germline CDR1 SQVTM, CDR2 ANQGSEA. CDR3 length: 15 amino acids. The CDR3 DNA reads TGCAGCGTTGTAGGAGGTCCCTGGGAAGGGTATGGCTACACCTTC. Translated: CSVVGGPWEGYGYTF.

The genes are TRBV7-9 and TRBJ1-1; possibly TRBD1 for D (5 bases). Germline lookup yields CDR1 SEHNR and CDR2 FQNEAQ (reference sequence). V was pared by 3 bases and J by 6 bases, with 11 bases between. The CDR3 totals 13 residues. The chain's CDR3 is CASSLDLRAEAFF. CDR3 coding DNA: TGTGCCAGCAGCTTGGATCTCAGGGCTGAAGCTTTCTTT.

The V gene is TRBV15, the J gene TRBJ1-2, with D tentatively TRBD1 (6 bases). This CDR3 spans 15 amino acids. CDR1 and CDR2 (germline): LNHNV, YYDKDF (reference sequence). Trimming left V 4 bases short and J 4 bases short, with 16 bases between. CDR3 sequence: CATSTQRQEPYGYTF. The DNA for the CDR3 is TGTGCCACCAGCACCCAAAGACAGGAGCCCTATGGCTACACCTTC.

This clone turned up a few times. V is TRBV14 and J is TRBJ2-7; 9 positions agree with TRBD2. Germline V gene lookup returns CDR1 SGHDN and CDR2 FVKESK. V trimming: 1 base; J trimming: 5 bases; junction bases outside the gene matches: 6. CDR3 size: 15 residues. This CDR3 is CASSQVSGGRDEQYF. CDR3 bases: TGTGCCAGCAGCCAAGTTAGCGGGGGTCGGGACGAGCAGTACTTC.

The chain recombines TRBV5-1 with TRBJ2-7; a possible D gene is TRBD1 (7 bases). This CDR3 has 14 residues. Germline V gives CDR1 SGHRS, CDR2 YFSETQ. The V gene lost 2 bases and the J gene lost 1 base, with 10 bases spanning the gap. CDR3: CASSFAGGSYEQYF. Written as DNA, the CDR3 is TGCGCCAGCAGCTTCGCAGGGGGGTCCTACGAGCAGTACTTC.

Turning to this clone: The same CDR3 can be traced to other DNA sequences in this sample. V is TRBV7-9 and J is TRBJ2-7; tentative D call: TRBD1 (5 bases). CDR3 length: 13 amino acids. CDR1 and CDR2 (germline): SEHNR, FQNEAQ (reference sequence). Trimming shortened V by 6 bases and J by 1 base, and 10 bases separated the two germline ends. The CDR3 sequence is CASRKGQSYEQYF. Here the CDR3 DNA reads TGTGCCAGCAGGAAGGGGCAGTCCTACGAGCAGTACTTC.

In its sample, this clone is medium-sized. This sequence joins TRBV7-8 and TRBJ1-2; 8 bases align to TRBD1. J was trimmed by 5 bases and V by 5 bases; bases with no gene match: 7. The germline V gene has CDR1 SGHVS and CDR2 FQNEAQ. CDR3 length: 14 amino acids. The CDR3 sequence is CASSGGQGRYGYTF. The CDR3 bases are TGTGCCAGCAGCGGAGGACAGGGCCGGTATGGCTACACCTTC.

The V gene is TRBV5-6, the J gene TRBJ2-4; 12 bases are shared with TRBD2. The ends lost 0 bases at V and 5 bases at J; junction bases unmatched: 0. The germline CDR1 and CDR2 sequences are SGHDT and YYEEEE. The CDR3 is made up of 15 amino acids. The CDR3 protein is CASSLGLAGENIQYF. CDR3 nucleotide sequence: TGTGCCAGCAGCTTGGGACTAGCGGGGGAAAACATTCAGTACTTC.

The genes are TRBV6-5 and TRBJ1-1; D gene unclear. This CDR3 contains 14 residues. The V gene's germline CDR1 is MNHEY and CDR2 SVGAGI. Deletions cut 0 bases from V and 0 bases from J, with 5 bases between. The CDR3 coding sequence is TGTGCCAGCAGTTACTCAAGCCTGAACACTGAAGCTTTCTTT. Its protein product is CASSYSSLNTEAFF.

This clone has only a few counts. The chain is built from TRBV4-2 and TRBJ2-1, with 10 bases fitting TRBD2. Germline V gene data show CDR1 as LGHNA and CDR2 as YNFKEQ. CDR3 length: 17 amino acids. Germline trimming cut 2 bases from V and 7 bases from J; bases unmatched to any gene: 11. CDR3 DNA sequence: TGTGCCAGCAGCCAAAGGACTAGCGGATCGCCTGGGAATGAGCAGTTCTTC. Its protein is CASSQRTSGSPGNEQFF.

This clone qualifies as medium-sized. The chain carries TRBV5-4 and TRBJ2-1; 8 bases line up with TRBD2. Germline V gives CDR1 SGHNT, CDR2 YYREEE (reference sequence). The CDR3 sequence is 14 residues long. With 4 bases clipped from V and 7 bases from J, the junction kept 7 bases outside the gene matches. CDR3 sequence: CASSLGGALNEQFF. The CDR3 coding sequence is TGTGCCAGCAGCCTCGGGGGGGCGTTGAATGAGCAGTTCTTC.